The TCR beta chain described here comes from a study of blood T cell repertoires in COVID-19. Looking at the study overall: The United States, Italy and Spain provided the acute and convalescent COVID-19 samples. The cDNA or gDNA used as material had been derived from T cells, B-cell-depleted T cells, or PBMCs.

The table came from immunoSEQ multiplex PCR; TCRdb's copy has only in-frame clones and leaves some out. The sample lists 310,000 or so clones, around nine tenths occurring once. CDR1 LGHNA and CDR2 YSLEER come from the germline V gene. The CDR3 extends over 16 amino acids. V gave up 6 bases and J gave up 6 bases, with 21 bases separating them. The sequenced sample consisted of peripheral blood. This rearrangement joins TRBV4-3 to TRBJ1-3; D not resolved. This receptor was taken from a woman aged 45-65 years with active or convalescent COVID-19. The CDR3 nucleotides read TGCGCCAGCAGTTCTAGCGTCTCACACGTGGAAAACACCATATATTTT. Its protein is CASSSSVSHVENTIYF.